The next 10 T cell receptor beta chains were all read from a single sample in a study of CD8 T cells in Susac syndrome. The RNA input was 0.5 to 1 ug, and it was reverse transcribed with random hexamers. TCRdb analysed the immunoSEQ multiplex PCR reads with MiXCR anew, one entry per CDR3 protein. Of around 200,000 distinct CDR3 sequences detected, about 95% appear once; the ten largest clones hold around 0.08%. The sample taken for sequencing was CD4+ T cells from PBMCs. The receptor set was obtained from a human donor with multiple sclerosis.

V gene TRBV29-1 combines with J gene TRBJ2-1; 9 bases align to TRBD2. CDR3 length equals 15 residues. Germline loops: CDR1 SQVTM, CDR2 ANQGSEA. V shed 3 bases and J 7 bases; nucleotides not matched to a gene: 10. CDR3 amino acids: CSVEGGGALWNEQFF. In nucleotides, the CDR3 is TGCAGCGTTGAGGGCGGGGGGGCCTTATGGAATGAGCAGTTCTTC.

This clonotype is a singleton in its sample. The chain combines TRBV29-1 with TRBJ1-2, with TRBD1 matching over 9 bases. The CDR3 totals 12 residues. Looked up from germline, CDR1 is SQVTM and CDR2 is ANQGSEA. Unmatched junction bases numbered 0, after V lost 3 bases and J lost 4 bases. CDR3 loop: CSVETGGYGYTF. The CDR3 nucleotides read TGCAGCGTTGAGACAGGGGGCTATGGCTACACCTTC.

The rearrangement links TRBV6-1 to TRBJ1-2; perhaps TRBD1 as D (5 bases). The germline CDR1 and CDR2 sequences are MNHNS and SASEGT. This CDR3 contains 13 residues. V lost 10 bases and J 8 bases, leaving 20 bases between the germline ends. The CDR3 DNA follows: TGTGCCACCCAAGCCGAGGGGCTTTTAGGCTACACCTTC. Protein product: CATQAEGLLGYTF.

The V and J genes are TRBV30 and TRBJ2-7, with no clear D. Trimming pared 5 bases from V and 6 bases from J, leaving 17 bases between. Germline assignment: CDR1 GTSNPN and CDR2 SVGIG (reference sequence). This CDR3 is 13 amino acids long. The CDR3 nucleotides are TGTGCCTGGGCAGGCCAAATGCACCCCGAGCAGTACTTC. Translated: CAWAGQMHPEQYF. Based on the CDR3 plus reference TRBV30 and TRBJ2-7, the full variable domain is SQTIHQWPATLVQPVGSPLSLECTVEGTSNPNLYWYRQAAGRGLQLLFYSVGIGQISSEVPQNLSASRPQDRQFILSSKKLLLSDSGFYLCAWAGQMHPEQYFGPGTRLTVT.

J is TRBJ1-1 and V is TRBV29-1, with a tentative D call TRBD1 (5 bases). Trimming left V 2 bases short and J 10 bases short, with 20 bases between. Germline CDR1 and CDR2: SQVTM and ANQGSEA. The CDR3 sequence is 14 residues long. CDR3 bases: TGCAGCGTTGAAAGGGGAGTCCAAAACGGGGGAGCTTTCTTT. The encoded protein is CSVERGVQNGGAFF.

The CDR3 protein is CASSYGLVSTGEQYF. In DNA form, the CDR3 reads TGTGCCAGCAGTTACGGATTAGTATCAACGGGCGAGCAGTACTTC. The chain recombines TRBV6-5 with TRBJ2-7; the D is unclear. This CDR3 has 15 amino acids. V was pared by 2 bases and J by 6 bases, with 17 bases between. The V gene's germline CDR1 is MNHEY and CDR2 SVGAGI.

The rearrangement uses TRBV3-1 and TRBJ1-2; D remains ambiguous. CDR3 length: 12 residues. Germline-derived CDR1 and CDR2 are LGHDT and YNNKEL (reference sequence). Trimming removed 1 base at V and 6 bases at J, with 6 bases between. This CDR3 reads CASSQGPNGYTF. In DNA form, the CDR3 reads TGTGCCAGCAGCCAAGGGCCTAATGGCTACACCTTC.

The chain joins TRBV27 to TRBJ2-5, with D possibly being TRBD1 (7 bases). Germline values: CDR1 MNHEY, CDR2 SMNVEV (reference sequence). CDR3 length: 15 amino acids. Deletions cut 4 bases from V and 4 bases from J, with 16 bases between. The CDR3 DNA reads TGTGCCAGCAGTTCGCGTCAGGGGGGACGAGAGACCCAGTACTTC. The encoded protein is CASSSRQGGRETQYF.

Only one count was recorded for this clonotype. The chain links TRBV15 to TRBJ2-7, with 7 bases lining up with TRBD1. The J segment lost 3 bases and the V segment lost 5 bases, leaving 16 bases of the junction unmatched. Germline CDR1 LNHNV, CDR2 YYDKDF (reference sequence). CDR3 length equals 17 residues. This CDR3 is CATSDFPRGSNRYEQYF. CDR3 nucleotide sequence: TGTGCCACCAGCGATTTCCCCAGGGGGTCAAACCGCTACGAGCAGTACTTC.

This clonotype has a single count. This chain joins TRBV21-1 and TRBJ2-1; TRBD1, the D gene given by the table, was not confirmed from the DNA. TRBV21-1 constitutes a pseudogene. CDR3 length: 16 amino acids. CDR3 in amino acids: CASSTHRDDLTNRQFF. Written as DNA, the CDR3 is TGTGCCAGCAGCACTCACCGGGACGATCTAACTAACAGGCAGTTCTTC.